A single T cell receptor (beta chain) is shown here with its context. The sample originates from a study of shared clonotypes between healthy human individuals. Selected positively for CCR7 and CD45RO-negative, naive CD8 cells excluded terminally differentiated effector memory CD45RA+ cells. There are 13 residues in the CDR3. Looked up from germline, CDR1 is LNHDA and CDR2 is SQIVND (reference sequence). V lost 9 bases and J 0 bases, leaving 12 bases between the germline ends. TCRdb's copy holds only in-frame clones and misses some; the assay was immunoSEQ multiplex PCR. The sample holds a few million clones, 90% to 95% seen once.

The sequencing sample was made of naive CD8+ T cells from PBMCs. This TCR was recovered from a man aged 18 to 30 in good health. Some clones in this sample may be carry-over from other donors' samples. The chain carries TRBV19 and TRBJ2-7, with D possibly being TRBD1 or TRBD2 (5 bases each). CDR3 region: CASGTESSYEQYF. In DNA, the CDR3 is TGTGCCAGCGGGACGGAGAGCTCCTACGAGCAGTACTTC. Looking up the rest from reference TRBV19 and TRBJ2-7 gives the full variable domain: DGGITQSPKYLFRKEGQNVTLSCEQNLNHDAMYWYRQDPGQGLRLIYYSQIVNDFQKGDIAEGYSVSREKKESFPLTVTSAQKNPTAFYLCASGTESSYEQYFGPGTRLTVT.